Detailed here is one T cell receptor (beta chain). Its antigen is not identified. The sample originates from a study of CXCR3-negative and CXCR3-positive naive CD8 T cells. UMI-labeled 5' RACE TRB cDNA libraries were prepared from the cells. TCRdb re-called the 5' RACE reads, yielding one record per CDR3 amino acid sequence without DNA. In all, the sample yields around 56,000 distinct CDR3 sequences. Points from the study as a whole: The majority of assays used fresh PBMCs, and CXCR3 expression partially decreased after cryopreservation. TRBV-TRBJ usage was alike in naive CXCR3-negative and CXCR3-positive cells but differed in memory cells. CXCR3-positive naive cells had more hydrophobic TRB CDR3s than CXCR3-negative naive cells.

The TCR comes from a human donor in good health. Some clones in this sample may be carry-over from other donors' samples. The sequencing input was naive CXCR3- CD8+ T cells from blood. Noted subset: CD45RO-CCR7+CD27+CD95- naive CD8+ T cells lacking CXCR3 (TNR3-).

CDR3 sequence reads: CSAEIPGQGIDPNEQYF. The V and J genes are TRBV20-1 and TRBJ2-7; TCRdb's D call, TRBD1, is unchecked because there is no DNA. In germline, CDR1 is DFQATT, CDR2 SNEGSKA (reference sequence). There are 17 residues in the CDR3.